This section outlines one T cell receptor beta chain sequence together with its context. The CDR3 loop spans 17 amino acids. Germline values: CDR1 GTSNPN, CDR2 SVGIG (reference sequence). V was clipped by 0 bases and J by 2 bases, with 19 bases between them. Per the original methods: Cell counts per sample came from amplifying reference gene primers. Method: immunoSEQ multiplex PCR; TCRdb's copy keeps in-frame clones and lacks some. V and J calls plus clone size are reproduced from that table; the DNA served to infer D and trimming. The table lists about 33,000 clones, 65% to 90% of them singletons, with 13% in the top ten. The sample comes from a study of blood T cell repertoires in COVID-19. Turning to the study itself: COVID-19 samples, acute and convalescent, were from the United States, Italy and Spain. PBMCs, B-cell-depleted T cells, or T cells provided the cDNA or gDNA that made up the material.

The V call is TRBV30, the J call TRBJ1-1; possibly TRBD1 for D (6 bases). Material: peripheral blood. This receptor was taken from a human donor in a cohort sampled during active COVID-19. The CDR3 sequence is CAWSVRYLGQPNTEAFF. The CDR3 nucleotides read TGTGCCTGGAGTGTACGATATTTAGGACAGCCAAACACTGAAGCTTTCTTT.